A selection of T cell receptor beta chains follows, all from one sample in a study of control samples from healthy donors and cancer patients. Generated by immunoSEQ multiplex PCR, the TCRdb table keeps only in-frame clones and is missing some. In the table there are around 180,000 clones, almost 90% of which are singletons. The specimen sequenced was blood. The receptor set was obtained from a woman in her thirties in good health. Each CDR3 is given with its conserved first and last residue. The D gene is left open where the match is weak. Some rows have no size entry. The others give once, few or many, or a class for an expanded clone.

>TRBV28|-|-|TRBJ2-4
TGTGCCAGCAGCCCCGTTGCCAAAAACATTCAGTACTTC
CASSPVAKNIQYF
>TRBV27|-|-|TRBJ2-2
TGTGCCAGCAGTTTATCCGAGATCGGAAATACCGGGGAGCTGTTTTTT
CASSLSEIGNTGELFF
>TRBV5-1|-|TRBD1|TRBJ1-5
TGCGCCAGCAGCTTGGAGGGGGCAGTCAATCAGCCCCAGCATTTT
CASSLEGAVNQPQHF
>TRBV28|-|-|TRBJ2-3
TGTGCCAGCGCTACGGACAGAGTCACAGATACGCAGTATTTT
CASATDRVTDTQYF
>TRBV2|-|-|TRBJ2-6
TGTGCCAGCATTGGGTACATGTCTGGGGCCAACGTCCTGACTTTC
CASIGYMSGANVLTF
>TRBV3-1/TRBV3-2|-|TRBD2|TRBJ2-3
TGTGCCAGCAGCCGTGCTAGCGGTAAAAGCACAGATACGCAGTATTTT
CASSRASGKSTDTQYF
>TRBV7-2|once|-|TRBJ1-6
TGTGCCAGCAGCTTAGAGACGGGTACCTATAATTCACCCCTCCACTTT
CASSLETGTYNSPLHF
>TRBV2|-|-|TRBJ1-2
TGTGCCAGCAGTGAGACATCGACAGCCTCTACCTATGGCTACACCTTC
CASSETSTASTYGYTF
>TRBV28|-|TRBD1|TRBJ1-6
TGTGCCAGCAGCCAGCCCGCAGGGGGCGTCAGTAATTCACCCCTCCACTTT
CASSQPAGGVSNSPLHF
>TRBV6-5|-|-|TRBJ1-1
TGTGCCAGCAGCCAAAGAGTAGCTTTCTTT
CASSQRVAFF
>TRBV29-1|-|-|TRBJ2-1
TGCAGCGTTGACGGGGGATCCTACAATGAGCAGTTCTTC
CSVDGGSYNEQFF
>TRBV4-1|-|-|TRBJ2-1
TGCGCCAGCAGCCAACGGGCGGGATCCTACAATGAGCAGTTCTTC
CASSQRAGSYNEQFF
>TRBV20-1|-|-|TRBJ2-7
TGCAGTGCTAGAGGCCGGATGGAGCAGTACTTC
CSARGRMEQYF
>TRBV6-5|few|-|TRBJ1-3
TGTGCCAGCAGTTACGCCCGAGACTCTGGAAACACCATATATTTT
CASSYARDSGNTIYF
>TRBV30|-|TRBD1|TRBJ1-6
TGTGCCTGGAGCGCAGGGGGCGATTCACCCCTCCACTTT
CAWSAGGDSPLHF
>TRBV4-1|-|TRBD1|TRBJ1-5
TGCGCCAGCAGCCAAGCCGGACAGGGGCAGCCCCAGCATTTT
CASSQAGQGQPQHF
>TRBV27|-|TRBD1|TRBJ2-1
TGTGCCAGCAGTTCGGGACAGGGCATGGCATATGAGCAGTTCTTC
CASSSGQGMAYEQFF
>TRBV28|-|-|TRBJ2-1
TGTGCCAGCAGTTTCTCTACGGGAGTGGCGTTCTTC
CASSFSTGVAFF
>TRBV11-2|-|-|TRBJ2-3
TGTGCCAGCAACACATTCGGGGCCTATATTGCGCAGTATTTT
CASNTFGAYIAQYF
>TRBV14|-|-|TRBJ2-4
TGTGCCAGCAGCCAGGGTTGGGGCAAAAACATTCAGTACTTC
CASSQGWGKNIQYF
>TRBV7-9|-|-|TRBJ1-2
TGTGCCAGCAGCTTAGGGGTGGCAGGCAAATATGGCTACACCTTC
CASSLGVAGKYGYTF
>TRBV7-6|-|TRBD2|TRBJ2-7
TGTGCCAGCAGCTTAGCTTCGTCGGCGGGAGGAAACGAGCAGTACTTC
CASSLASSAGGNEQYF
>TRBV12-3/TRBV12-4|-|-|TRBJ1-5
TGTGCCAGCAAAGACGGCAATCAGCCCCAGCATTTT
CASKDGNQPQHF
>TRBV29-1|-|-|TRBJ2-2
TGCAGCGTTGAAGATTGGGCAGCAACCGGGGAGCTGTTTTTT
CSVEDWAATGELFF
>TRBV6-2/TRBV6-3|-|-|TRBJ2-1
TGTGCCAGCAGCCCCCAGGTGGGTGAGCAGTTCTTC
CASSPQVGEQFF
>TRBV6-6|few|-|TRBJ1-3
TGTGCCAGCAGTTCCCCCTCCCGAGACACCATATATTTT
CASSSPSRDTIYF
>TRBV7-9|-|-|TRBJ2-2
TGTGCCAGCAGCTTAGCGAATCCCGGGGAGCTGTTTTTT
CASSLANPGELFF
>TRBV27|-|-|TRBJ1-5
TGTGCCAGCAGTTTATCTGACAGAACTAGCAATCAGCCCCAGCATTTT
CASSLSDRTSNQPQHF
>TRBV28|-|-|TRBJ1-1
TGTGCCAGCAGTAAGGGTCGGAACACTGAAGCTTTCTTT
CASSKGRNTEAFF
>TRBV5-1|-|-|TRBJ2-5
TGCGCCAGCAGCGCTCGGGGCCTTCTCGAGGAGACCCAGTACTTC
CASSARGLLEETQYF
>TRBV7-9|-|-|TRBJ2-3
TGTGCCGGATCAGCAACAGGGTTAGATACGCAGTATTTT
CAGSATGLDTQYF
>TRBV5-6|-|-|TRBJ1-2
TGTGCCAGCAGCTTGAGTCAGGGCTATGGCTACACCTTC
CASSLSQGYGYTF
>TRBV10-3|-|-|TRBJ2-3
TGTGCCATCAGTGAAAACGAAGATACGCAGTATTTT
CAISENEDTQYF
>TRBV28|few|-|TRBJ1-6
TGTGCCAGTCAGGGGTCGAATTCACCCCTCCACTTT
CASQGSNSPLHF
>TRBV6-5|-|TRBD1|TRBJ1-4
TGTGCCAGCACATACAGGGGAAGGGTGTTTTTT
CASTYRGRVFF
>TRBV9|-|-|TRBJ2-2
TGTGCCAGCAGCGTGTACCAGGGGAATAACGGGGAGCTGTTTTTT
CASSVYQGNNGELFF
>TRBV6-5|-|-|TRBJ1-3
TGTGCCAGCAGTTACGGGGGCCCCAGCTCTGGAAACACCATATATTTT
CASSYGGPSSGNTIYF
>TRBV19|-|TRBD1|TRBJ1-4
TGTGCCAGCCGGCAGGGGGCGCGAACTAATGAAAAACTGTTTTTT
CASRQGARTNEKLFF
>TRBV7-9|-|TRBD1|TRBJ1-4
TGTGCCAGCAGCTTTTTACAGGGGGTGAATGAAAAACTGTTTTTT
CASSFLQGVNEKLFF
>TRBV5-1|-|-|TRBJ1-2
TGCGCCAGCAACTCTGCGGGGCGGGATGGCTACACCTTC
CASNSAGRDGYTF
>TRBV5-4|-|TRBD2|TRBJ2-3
TGTGCCAGCAGCAAGACTAGCGGGCGCACAGATACGCAGTATTTT
CASSKTSGRTDTQYF
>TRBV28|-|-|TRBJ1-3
TGTGCCAGCAGTCCCCCCGGGACACTGATTTCTGGAAACACCATATATTTT
CASSPPGTLISGNTIYF
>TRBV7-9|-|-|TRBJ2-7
TGTGCCAGCAGCTTAAGGGCAGGCTACGAGCAGTACTTC
CASSLRAGYEQYF
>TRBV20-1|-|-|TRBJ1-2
TGCAGTGCTAGATTTCCGACAGGCTACACCTTC
CSARFPTGYTF
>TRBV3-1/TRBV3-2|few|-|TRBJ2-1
TGTGCCAGCAGCCAAGGGAGGGTACCCTACAATGAGCAGTTCTTC
CASSQGRVPYNEQFF
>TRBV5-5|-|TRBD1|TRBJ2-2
TGTGCCAGCAGCATAAGACAGGGCGGTAACACCGGGGAGCTGTTTTTT
CASSIRQGGNTGELFF
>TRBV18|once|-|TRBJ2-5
TGTGCCAGCTCACCCGGCCGGGAGACCCAGTACTTC
CASSPGRETQYF
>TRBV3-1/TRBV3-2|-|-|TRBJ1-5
TGTGCCAGCAGCGAGGGGGGCAATCAGCCCCAGCATTTT
CASSEGGNQPQHF
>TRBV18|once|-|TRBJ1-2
TGTGCCAGCTCCTCGTTAGGAAATGGCTACACCTTC
CASSSLGNGYTF
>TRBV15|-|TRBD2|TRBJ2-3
TGTGCCACGAGTAGCGGGAGTAAAGGATCTAGCACAGATACGCAGTATTTT
CATSSGSKGSSTDTQYF
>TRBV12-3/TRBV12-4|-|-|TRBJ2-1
TGTGCCAGCAGTTTATTCGGGGAGCAGTTCTTC
CASSLFGEQFF
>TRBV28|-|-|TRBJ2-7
TGTGCCAGCAGTCTGGGGATCTACGAGCAGTACTTC
CASSLGIYEQYF
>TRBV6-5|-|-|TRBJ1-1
TGTGCCAGCAGTTACTCCTTCGGAGACACTGAAGCTTTCTTT
CASSYSFGDTEAFF
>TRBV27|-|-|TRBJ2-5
TGTGCCAGCAGTTTAAGCAGGGGTGGGACCCAGTACTTC
CASSLSRGGTQYF
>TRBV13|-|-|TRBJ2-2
TGTGCCAGCAGCGGCCGGACTTACGGGGAGCTGTTTTTT
CASSGRTYGELFF
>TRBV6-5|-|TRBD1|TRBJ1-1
TGTGCCAGCAGTTACTCTCCGACAGGGGTCACTGAAGCTTTCTTT
CASSYSPTGVTEAFF
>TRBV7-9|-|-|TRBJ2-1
TGTGCCAGCGGGGAACCGAGCTCCTACAATGAGCAGTTCTTC
CASGEPSSYNEQFF
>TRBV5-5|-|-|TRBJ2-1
TGTGCCAGCAGCTTGTCGGCGGGTTTAGGCAATGAGCAGTTCTTC
CASSLSAGLGNEQFF
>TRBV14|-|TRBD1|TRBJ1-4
TGTGCCAGCAGCCAACAACAGGGGGTCAGGGAAAAACTGTTTTTT
CASSQQQGVREKLFF